This T cell receptor (beta chain) was identified during a study of shared clonotypes between healthy human individuals. Only in-frame clones appear in the TCRdb table, and some are missing; sequencing was by immunoSEQ multiplex PCR. This sample carries 1,400,000 or so clones, roughly 98.5% of them seen once, and the ten largest clones take around 0.38%. Trimming pared 4 bases from V and 0 bases from J, leaving 10 bases between. CDR1 and CDR2 from the germline V gene are LNHDA and SQIVND (reference sequence). The CDR3 is 15 residues long. J is TRBJ2-1 and V is TRBV19; D remains ambiguous. The sequence came from a man under 40 in good health. Sequencing was performed on naive CD4+ T cells sorted from blood. Subset given: CD45RA+ positively selected. The CDR3: CASSSSLGSYNEQFF. The CDR3 coding sequence is TGTGCCAGTAGTAGCAGTTTAGGCTCCTACAATGAGCAGTTCTTC.